The 21 T cell receptor beta chains below all came from one sample that was sequenced in a study of OX40 agonist ivuxolimab in advanced cancers. Some clones are missing from TCRdb's copy, which holds only in-frame ones; the method was immunoSEQ multiplex PCR. This table holds tens of thousands of clones, about 90% found once. Sequences were derived from CD4+ or CD8+ T cells sorted from blood, sampled in a trial of the OX40 agonist ivuxolimab. The receptor set was obtained from an adult with an advanced solid tumor such as melanoma, head and neck, liver or kidney cancer.

This chain connects TRBV27 to TRBJ2-1, with 7 bases aligning to TRBD2. The CDR3 is 13 residues long. In germline, CDR1 is MNHEY, CDR2 SMNVEV (reference sequence). Trimming cost V 5 bases and J 9 bases; bases outside gene matches: 7. Written as DNA, the CDR3 is TGTGCCAGCAGTCCGACTAGCTTTCCTGAGCAGTTCTTC. Translated, it gives CASSPTSFPEQFF.

This chain uses TRBV19 with TRBJ1-5, with 9 bases fitting TRBD1. Trimming at V came to 5 bases and at J to 2 bases, leaving 13 bases not matched to a gene. Germline V CDR1 and CDR2: LNHDA, SQIVND (reference sequence). This CDR3 contains 18 residues. CDR3 nucleotide sequence: TGTGCCAGTAGTTACCGGACAGGGGTGGATATTCGCAATCAGCCCCAGCATTTT. Its translation is CASSYRTGVDIRNQPQHF.

This sequence joins TRBV7-9 and TRBJ1-2; D is ambiguous. CDR3 length equals 14 residues. Trimming stripped 7 bases from V and 0 bases from J, with 12 bases between. Germline CDR1 and CDR2: SEHNR and FQNEAQ (reference sequence). CDR3 loop: CASTPVVTNYGYTF. The CDR3 DNA reads TGTGCCAGCACCCCAGTCGTAACTAACTATGGCTACACCTTC.

This chain joins TRBV7-6 and TRBJ2-7; 15 bases fit TRBD2. The length of the CDR3 is 18 residues. The ends lost 1 base at V and 1 base at J; junction bases unmatched: 5. Germline V gene data show CDR1 as SGHVS and CDR2 as FNYEAQ. The CDR3 protein is CASSLGGTSGGPSYEQYF. The CDR3 nucleotides read TGTGCCAGCAGCTTAGGTGGGACTAGCGGGGGGCCTTCCTACGAGCAGTACTTC.

This clone was seen once. V and J are TRBV18 and TRBJ1-1; unclear D gene. Germline V gene lookup returns CDR1 KGHSH and CDR2 LQKENI. This CDR3 is 12 amino acids long. Trimming left V 0 bases short and J 8 bases short, with 7 bases between. The CDR3 sequence is CASSPPVNEAFF. As DNA, the CDR3 is TGTGCCAGCTCACCACCGGTTAACGAAGCTTTCTTT.

The chain recombines TRBV6-6 with TRBJ1-2; no firm D call. With 6 bases removed from V and 4 bases from J, the gap between germline ends came to 3 bases. This CDR3 is 10 amino acids long. Germline assignment: CDR1 MNHNY and CDR2 SVGAGI (reference sequence). The CDR3 DNA reads TGTGCCAGCAGGGGCTATGGCTACACCTTC. The encoded protein is CASRGYGYTF.

This chain links TRBV10-3 with TRBJ1-5; D unclear. The germline gives CDR1 ENHRY, CDR2 SYGVKD. V was trimmed by 0 bases and J by 3 bases, leaving 9 bases between them. The CDR3 runs 15 residues. For the CDR3, the DNA is TGTGCCATCAGTGAGTCTAATAGCGACAATCAGCCCCAGCATTTT. This encodes CAISESNSDNQPQHF.

The CDR3, as DNA: TGTGCCACCAGGTTCGGGGGTTATAGCAATCAGCCCCAGCATTTT. This translates into CATRFGGYSNQPQHF. The gene calls are TRBV6-1 and TRBJ1-5, with D possibly matching TRBD1 (5 bases). The V gene lost 10 bases and the J gene lost 0 bases, with 16 bases spanning the gap. The CDR3 contains 15 residues. The V gene's germline CDR1 is MNHNS and CDR2 SASEGT.

The V call is TRBV27, the J call TRBJ2-1, with D perhaps TRBD2 (5 bases). CDR1 is MNHEY, CDR2 SMNVEV, per germline (reference sequence). The CDR3 is 16 residues long. V lost 4 bases, J lost 0 bases, and 13 bases lay in between. In nucleotides, the CDR3 is TGTGCCAGCAGTTGGTCGGGATCGAGCTCCTACAATGAGCAGTTCTTC. Encoded protein: CASSWSGSSSYNEQFF.

V usage is TRBV14 and J usage is TRBJ2-7; D unresolved. Trimming took 6 bases from V and 4 from J, leaving 13 bases between them. The germline V gene has CDR1 SGHDN and CDR2 FVKESK. This CDR3 has 13 amino acids. The CDR3 bases are TGTGCCAGCAGAAAAGACGGTGATTACGAGCAGTACTTC. Its protein product is CASRKDGDYEQYF.

The chain uses TRBV2 and TRBJ2-3; 9 positions agree with TRBD2. This CDR3 has 15 residues. CDR1 is SNHLY and CDR2 is FYNNEI in the germline V gene. Losses at the gene ends were 2 bases for V and 1 base for J; bases not matched to a gene: 1. CDR3 DNA: TGTGCCAGCAGTGAATTAGCGGGGGGCACAGATACGCAGTATTTT. Its protein is CASSELAGGTDTQYF.

This chain joins TRBV9 and TRBJ2-1; the D gene is possibly TRBD2 (6 bases). The CDR3 is 15 amino acids. The V end lost 3 bases, the J end lost 8 bases, and 18 bases lay between the germline ends. Germline lookup yields CDR1 SGDLS and CDR2 YYNGEE. CDR3 sequence reads: CASSGGARDDHEQFF. The DNA for the CDR3 is TGTGCCAGCAGCGGCGGGGCAAGGGACGACCATGAGCAGTTCTTC.

The rearrangement uses TRBV29-1 and TRBJ1-2; possible D gene TRBD1, 5 bases. V was cut by 2 bases and J by 6 bases, with 16 bases left in between. Germline V gene lookup returns CDR1 SQVTM and CDR2 ANQGSEA. The CDR3 totals 14 residues. Here the CDR3 DNA reads TGCAGCGTTGAATGGCAGGGCGATAGGAATGGCTACACCTTC. This sequence encodes CSVEWQGDRNGYTF.

DNA for the CDR3: TGTGCCATCAGTGAGCTGGTGTACAATGAGCAGTTCTTC. Translating it yields CAISELVYNEQFF. This rearrangement joins TRBV10-3 to TRBJ2-1; D uncertain. Germline V gene sequence: CDR1 ENHRY, CDR2 SYGVKD. The CDR3 totals 13 residues. V shed 2 bases and J shed 4 bases, with 6 bases lying between them.

The chain combines TRBV28 with TRBJ2-3; 8 bases match TRBD2. Germline values: CDR1 MDHEN, CDR2 SYDVKM. The J segment lost 4 bases and the V segment lost 8 bases, leaving 11 bases of the junction unmatched. The CDR3 spans 15 residues. For the CDR3, the DNA is TGTGCCAGCGGTTATAGCGGGGAGGCCGCAGATACGCAGTATTTT. This sequence encodes CASGYSGEAADTQYF.

The rearrangement links TRBV28 to TRBJ2-2; no clear D gene. Between the trimmed V and J ends, which lost 5 bases and 1 base, there was a span of 8 bases. The CDR3 consists of 14 residues. Germline V lookup: CDR1 MDHEN, CDR2 SYDVKM. The DNA of the CDR3 is TGTGCCAGCAGTGAAACACGGAACACCGGGGAGCTGTTTTTT. It encodes CASSETRNTGELFF. The whole variable domain, remainder taken from reference TRBV28 and TRBJ2-2, is DVKVTQSSRYLVKRTGEKVFLECVQDMDHENMFWYRQDPGLGLRLIYFSYDVKMKEKGDIPEGYSVSREKKERFSLILESASTNQTSMYLCASSETRNTGELFFGEGSRLTVL.

The rearrangement links TRBV19 to TRBJ2-7, with D uncertain. Trimming removed 1 base at V and 6 bases at J, with 7 bases between. CDR3 length equals 12 residues. CDR1 and CDR2 (germline): LNHDA, SQIVND (reference sequence). The CDR3 is CASSIGAAEQYV. CDR3 nucleotide sequence: TGTGCCAGTAGTATAGGGGCAGCCGAGCAGTACGTC.

This chain links TRBV6-6 with TRBJ1-1; 8 nucleotides match TRBD1. Germline CDR1 MNHNY, CDR2 SVGAGI (reference sequence). The CDR3 contains 14 residues. The trim removed 5 bases at V and 2 bases at J, leaving 4 bases unmatched. CDR3 protein: CASSAQGANTEAFF. The CDR3 bases are TGTGCCAGCAGTGCTCAGGGGGCTAACACTGAAGCTTTCTTT.

This sequence joins TRBV7-6 and TRBJ1-6; 10 bases are shared with TRBD1. Germline V gives CDR1 SGHVS, CDR2 FNYEAQ. The CDR3 spans 16 residues. The J segment lost 8 bases and the V segment lost 1 base, leaving 5 bases of the junction unmatched. The CDR3 region has the DNA TGTGCCAGCAGCTTAGGGGACAGGGGACCGCATTCACCCCTCCACTTT. This translates into CASSLGDRGPHSPLHF. Filled out from reference TRBV7-6 and TRBJ1-6, the complete variable domain reads GAGVSQSPRYKVTKRGQDVALRCDPISGHVSLYWYRQALGQGPEFLTYFNYEAQQDKSGLPNDRFSAERPEGSISTLTIQRTEQRDSAMYRCASSLGDRGPHSPLHFGNGTRLTVT.

The chain uses TRBV7-9 and TRBJ2-3, with 8 nucleotides matching TRBD2. J gave up 2 bases and V 4 bases, and 8 bases lay outside the gene matches. Germline values: CDR1 SEHNR, CDR2 FQNEAQ (reference sequence). The CDR3 length is 16 residues. As DNA, the CDR3 is TGTGCCAGCAGCTCGTTACTAGCGGTTCTCACAGATACGCAGTATTTT. Amino acid sequence: CASSSLLAVLTDTQYF.

The chain uses TRBV28 and TRBJ1-1; D is undetermined. This CDR3 is built from 13 residues. Per germline, CDR1 MDHEN and CDR2 SYDVKM. V lost 6 bases and J lost 2, with 10 bases in between. The CDR3 sequence is CASRQTANTEAFF. In nucleotides, the CDR3 is TGTGCCAGCAGGCAAACAGCTAACACTGAAGCTTTCTTT.